The 31 T cell receptor beta chains below were found in one sample sequenced in a study of T cell responses to AZD1222 COVID-19 vaccine. Here immunoSEQ multiplex PCR was the method, and the copy in TCRdb shows in-frame clones only, minus some. The sample includes about 180,000 clones, 85% to 95% of them seen just once. Sequencing used peripheral blood, obtained 28 days after the second AZD1222 dose. These receptor sequences come from an adult who received the AZD1222 COVID-19 vaccine.

This clone was detected once. This rearrangement joins TRBV5-1 to TRBJ1-1, with TRBD1 as a possible D gene (5 bases). The germline V gene has CDR1 SGHRS and CDR2 YFSETQ. This CDR3 has 17 amino acids. The germline V and J ends were trimmed by 0 bases and 1 base, with 16 bases remaining between them. For the CDR3, the DNA is TGCGCCAGCAGCTTGGTCGCGGGACGATACTCGAACACTGAAGCTTTCTTT. Encoded protein: CASSLVAGRYSNTEAFF.

V gene TRBV7-9 combines with J gene TRBJ1-1; no reliable D call. V lost 5 bases and J 0 bases, leaving 19 bases between the germline ends. CDR1 and CDR2 (germline): SEHNR, FQNEAQ (reference sequence). The length of the CDR3 is 17 residues. The CDR3 sequence is CASSPSLGLTMNTEAFF. The CDR3 nucleotides read TGTGCCAGCAGCCCCTCCCTGGGTCTTACCATGAACACTGAAGCTTTCTTT. Full variable domain (rest looked up from reference TRBV7-9 and TRBJ1-1): DTGVSQNPRHKITKRGQNVTFRCDPISEHNRLYWYRQTLGQGPEFLTYFQNEAQLEKSRLLSDRFSAERPKGSFSTLEIQRTEQGDSAMYLCASSPSLGLTMNTEAFFGQGTRLTVV.

This chain connects TRBV7-2 to TRBJ1-1, with D possibly TRBD1 on 6 matching bases. The CDR3 has 16 residues. V was cut by 0 bases and J by 4 bases, with 15 bases left in between. Germline V gene sequence: CDR1 SGHTA, CDR2 FQGNSA. The CDR3 is CASSLAGWGRGTEAFF. In DNA form, the CDR3 reads TGTGCCAGCAGCTTAGCAGGGTGGGGGCGCGGCACTGAAGCTTTCTTT.

The CDR3, as DNA: TGCGCCAGCTCGGTCAAACCGGGACAATTCTATGGCTACACCTTC. Translated: CASSVKPGQFYGYTF. The chain has TRBV5-1 and TRBJ1-2, with D possibly being TRBD1 (6 bases). This CDR3 region has 15 residues. Germline CDR1 and CDR2: SGHRS and YFSETQ. V lost 7 bases and J lost 4, with 20 bases in between.

The rearrangement uses TRBV28 and TRBJ2-1, with 13 bases matching TRBD2. This CDR3 comprises 15 residues. V was pared by 8 bases and J by 8 bases, with 9 bases of the junction left unmatched. The germline gives CDR1 MDHEN, CDR2 SYDVKM. CDR3 bases: TGTGCCAGCGGACAAACTAGCGGGAGGGCTTATGAGCAGTTCTTC. The encoded protein is CASGQTSGRAYEQFF.

In this sample, this clone turned up once. V gene TRBV29-1 combines with J gene TRBJ2-1, with a weak D call TRBD2 (6 bases). The length of the CDR3 is 15 residues. Trimming shortened V by 7 bases and J by 1 base, and 17 bases separated the two germline ends. Germline CDR1 SQVTM, CDR2 ANQGSEA. The CDR3 DNA reads as TGCAGCGCGACCAACGGGACTGTTTCCTACAATGAGCAGTTCTTC. This gives the protein CSATNGTVSYNEQFF.

This chain's CDR3 is CASSLRGRDGYTF. The CDR3 coding sequence is TGTGCCAGCAGTTTAAGGGGGCGGGATGGCTACACCTTC. The V call is TRBV12-3 or TRBV12-4, the J call TRBJ1-2; 7 bases line up with TRBD1. Trimming cost V 2 bases and J 6 bases; bases outside gene matches: 3. This CDR3 spans 13 amino acids.

The rearrangement joins TRBV27 to TRBJ2-6; TRBD2 might be the D (5 bases). CDR3 length: 15 residues. Trimming left V 2 bases short and J 0 bases short, with 5 bases between. Looked up from germline, CDR1 is MNHEY and CDR2 is SMNVEV (reference sequence). CDR3 sequence: CASSLTSSGANVLTF. In DNA, the CDR3 is TGTGCCAGCAGTTTAACTAGCTCTGGGGCCAACGTCCTGACTTTC.

The sample holds one count of this clone. The J gene is TRBJ1-5, the V gene TRBV28; no firm D call. V lost 5 bases to trimming and J lost 8 bases, with 16 bases between them. CDR1 and CDR2 (germline): MDHEN, SYDVKM. The CDR3 sequence is 14 residues long. CDR3 amino acids: CASSPPGLGKPQHF. The DNA for the CDR3 is TGTGCCAGCAGTCCCCCCGGGCTGGGTAAGCCCCAGCATTTT.

The CDR3 loop is CASSLEWDRVGQPQHF. The CDR3 DNA reads TGTGCCAGCAGCTTAGAGTGGGACAGGGTGGGTCAGCCCCAGCATTTT. The chain links TRBV7-4 to TRBJ1-5; 9 bases map to TRBD1. This CDR3 is 16 amino acids long. V shed 1 base and J 6 bases; nucleotides not matched to a gene: 7. Germline V gene sequence: CDR1 SGHVT, CDR2 SQSDAQ.

This rearrangement joins TRBV25-1 to TRBJ1-4, with 9 bases lining up with TRBD1. The V and J ends lost 2 bases and 6 bases, in that order; junction bases with no gene match: 7. The CDR3 extends over 16 amino acids. The V gene's germline CDR1 is MGHDK and CDR2 SYGVNS. This chain's CDR3 is CASSELAGQGHEKLFF. As DNA, the CDR3 is TGTGCCAGCAGTGAACTAGCAGGACAGGGGCATGAAAAACTGTTTTTT.

The chain carries TRBV19 and TRBJ1-1; possibly TRBD1 for D (6 bases). V dropped 7 bases and J dropped 0 bases, with 24 bases sitting between them. In germline, CDR1 is LNHDA, CDR2 SQIVND (reference sequence). CDR3 size: 18 residues. This chain's CDR3 is CASITSDRLGDLNTEAFF. Written as DNA, the CDR3 is TGTGCCAGTATTACCAGCGACAGGCTGGGAGACTTGAACACTGAAGCTTTCTTT.

The count of this clone is one. The rearrangement joins TRBV19 to TRBJ1-2; D not resolved. From germline, CDR1 is LNHDA and CDR2 SQIVND (reference sequence). There are 17 residues in the CDR3. Trimming shortened V by 0 bases and J by 6 bases, and 20 bases separated the two germline ends. CDR3 sequence (DNA): TGTGCCAGTAGTATAGATCGTCAAGGGAACGAGAGGAATGGCTACACCTTC. Translated, it gives CASSIDRQGNERNGYTF.

The V call is TRBV7-9, the J call TRBJ1-5, with 7 positions matching TRBD1. With V trimmed by 5 bases and J by 5 bases, 9 bases remained unmatched. Germline loops: CDR1 SEHNR, CDR2 FQNEAQ (reference sequence). The CDR3 totals 15 residues. The CDR3 reads CASSGDREGYQPQHF. CDR3 sequence (DNA): TGTGCCAGCAGCGGCGACAGGGAGGGTTATCAGCCCCAGCATTTT.

This clone was recorded once. The CDR3: CASSHGQYNEQFF. CDR3 nucleotide sequence: TGCGCCAGCAGCCATGGACAGTACAATGAGCAGTTCTTC. This chain connects TRBV4-3 to TRBJ2-1; a weak D match, TRBD1 (6 bases). V was clipped by 3 bases and J by 4 bases, with 7 bases between them. Germline values: CDR1 LGHNA, CDR2 YSLEER. The CDR3 extends over 13 amino acids.

The chain employs TRBV7-2 and TRBJ1-2; the D gene is possibly TRBD1 (6 bases). V gave up 5 bases and J gave up 6 bases, with 13 bases separating them. Germline assignment: CDR1 SGHTA and CDR2 FQGNSA. The CDR3 spans 13 residues. The CDR3 nucleotides are TGTGCCAGCAGCCCACGGGGGCGGGATGGCTACACCTTC. It encodes CASSPRGRDGYTF.

This clone was seen once. The chain uses TRBV18 and TRBJ1-4; 10 bases align to TRBD1. V lost 5 bases and J lost 4; bases outside the gene matches: 7. The CDR3 length is 16 residues. In germline, CDR1 is KGHSH, CDR2 LQKENI. CDR3 sequence (DNA): TGTGCCAGCTCATCCGGGACAGGGGTGCTTAATGAAAAACTGTTTTTT. Protein: CASSSGTGVLNEKLFF.

This chain links TRBV12-3 or TRBV12-4 with TRBJ2-3; possible D gene TRBD1, 6 bases. The ends were cut back, 6 bases at V and 3 bases at J, with 10 bases in the middle. The CDR3 consists of 13 residues. The CDR3, as DNA: TGTGCCAGCAGGACAGGTCTGACAGATACGCAGTATTTT. Translating it yields CASRTGLTDTQYF.

The V gene is TRBV5-1, the J gene TRBJ2-3; maybe TRBD2 (5 bases). The CDR3 is 15 residues long. V was shortened by 1 base and J by 2 bases, with 11 bases between the two germline ends. Looked up from germline, CDR1 is SGHRS and CDR2 is YFSETQ. CDR3 bases: TGCGCCAGCAGCTTGTTACGGGGAGACACAGATACGCAGTATTTT. Translation gives CASSLLRGDTDTQYF.

In this sample, this clone turned up once. The chain recombines TRBV5-8 with TRBJ1-1; 10 nucleotides line up with TRBD1. V was clipped by 4 bases and J by 3 bases; unmatched bases: 9. The CDR3 covers 16 residues. The germline CDR1 and CDR2 sequences are SGHTS and YDEGEE. This chain's CDR3 is CASSQLIGTGDTEAFF. The CDR3 bases are TGTGCCAGCAGCCAATTGATCGGGACAGGGGACACTGAAGCTTTCTTT.

The J gene is TRBJ1-1, the V gene TRBV19; D unclear. The CDR3 covers 10 residues. V lost 7 bases to trimming and J lost 11 bases, with 11 bases between them. The germline gives CDR1 LNHDA, CDR2 SQIVND (reference sequence). The CDR3 DNA is TGTGCCAGTATGGCAGGAAGGGCTTTCTTT. This gives the protein CASMAGRAFF. Filled out from reference TRBV19 and TRBJ1-1, the complete variable domain reads DGGITQSPKYLFRKEGQNVTLSCEQNLNHDAMYWYRQDPGQGLRLIYYSQIVNDFQKGDIAEGYSVSREKKESFPLTVTSAQKNPTAFYLCASMAGRAFFGQGTRLTVV.

The genes are TRBV29-1 and TRBJ2-5, with 7 nucleotides matching TRBD2. Trimming removed 8 bases from V and 7 bases from J; junction bases left unmatched: 10. Looked up from germline, CDR1 is SQVTM and CDR2 is ANQGSEA. The CDR3 sequence is 12 residues long. The CDR3 DNA reads TGCAGCTCAATGGGGGGGGAAAGGACCCAGTACTTC. Protein sequence: CSSMGGERTQYF.

This clone was counted once. The rearrangement uses TRBV18 and TRBJ2-7; 11 nucleotides match TRBD1. With V trimmed by 2 bases and J by 5 bases, 11 bases remained unmatched. This CDR3 is built from 17 residues. Germline V gene sequence: CDR1 KGHSH, CDR2 LQKENI. The CDR3: CASSPNTGTGGSNEQYF. The CDR3 DNA follows: TGTGCCAGCTCACCAAATACCGGGACAGGGGGTTCCAACGAGCAGTACTTC.

Here the CDR3 DNA reads TGTGCCAGCAGTGAAGTGGGGACTAGCGGGGACAATGAGCAGTTCTTC. It specifies CASSEVGTSGDNEQFF. This chain links TRBV2 with TRBJ2-1, with 13 bases identical to TRBD2. From germline, CDR1 is SNHLY and CDR2 FYNNEI. CDR3 length equals 16 residues. Trimming at V came to 1 base and at J to 5 bases, leaving 2 bases not matched to a gene.

The V and J genes are TRBV27 and TRBJ2-3; 10 bases match TRBD2. Germline CDR1 reads MNHEY; CDR2 reads SMNVEV (reference sequence). V lost 6 bases and J lost 5; bases outside the gene matches: 17. CDR3 length: 18 residues. The CDR3 nucleotides are TGTGCCAGCAGCCCTCTAGTGGAAAGCGGGAGGGCCGAAGATACGCAGTATTTT. This sequence encodes CASSPLVESGRAEDTQYF.

The chain carries TRBV19 and TRBJ2-5, with unresolved D. There are 13 residues in the CDR3. Trimming cost V 8 bases and J 1 base, with 11 bases left between them. CDR1 is LNHDA, CDR2 SQIVND, per germline (reference sequence). CDR3 protein: CASAAEFQETQYF. The DNA for the CDR3 is TGTGCCAGTGCGGCGGAATTCCAAGAGACCCAGTACTTC.

J is TRBJ2-2 and V is TRBV6-5; D is perhaps TRBD2 (7 bases). This CDR3 contains 15 residues. Germline CDR1 is MNHEY and CDR2 is SVGAGI. Between the trimmed V and J ends, which lost 6 bases and 4 bases, there was a span of 15 bases. CDR3 residues: CASSRGRGSTGELFF. In DNA, the CDR3 is TGTGCCAGCAGCCGAGGGAGGGGGTCCACCGGGGAGCTGTTTTTT.

The chain couples TRBV29-1 to TRBJ1-2; 7 bases are a match to TRBD1. Germline lookup yields CDR1 SQVTM and CDR2 ANQGSEA. V trimming: 5 bases; J trimming: 2 bases; junction bases outside the gene matches: 5. The CDR3 is made up of 13 amino acids. The CDR3 sequence: CSVSGGENYGYTF. The CDR3, as DNA: TGCAGCGTTTCAGGGGGAGAGAACTATGGCTACACCTTC.

This rearrangement joins TRBV18 to TRBJ2-3; D is unresolved. The CDR3 covers 14 residues. Germline CDR1 and CDR2: KGHSH and LQKENI. Trimming took off 3 bases at V and 1 base at J, with 8 bases between the two ends. CDR3 nucleotide sequence: TGTGCCAGCTCACCGGGTGTAGGCACAGATACGCAGTATTTT. Encoded protein: CASSPGVGTDTQYF.

V and J are TRBV7-2 and TRBJ2-2; possibly TRBD1 for D (6 bases). CDR3 length: 14 amino acids. Germline V CDR1 and CDR2: SGHTA, FQGNSA. V was trimmed by 8 bases and J by 5 bases, leaving 15 bases between them. This chain's CDR3 is CASCQGPWTGELFF. The CDR3 DNA reads as TGTGCCAGCTGCCAGGGGCCGTGGACCGGGGAGCTGTTTTTT.

V is TRBV11-3 and J is TRBJ1-6; no definite D call. This CDR3 has 13 residues. CDR1 is SGHNT and CDR2 is YENEEA in the germline V gene. V lost 3 bases to trimming and J lost 10 bases, with 10 bases between them. The DNA of the CDR3 is TGTGCCAGCAGCTTTAGGATCAGCTCACCCCTCCACTTT. This translates into CASSFRISSPLHF.